This T cell receptor (beta chain) was recorded in a study of cytomegalovirus exposure and HLA in healthy donors. Overall study findings and caveats: One variant, a missense change in DCLRE1C, was linked in a later analysis to TCR beta V- and J-gene trimming. The analysis excluded some indistinguishable V segments, including TRBV6-2 and TRBV6-3. Reported results showed that the classifier diagnosed cytomegalovirus status with high specificity and sensitivity. According to a later analysis, donors in an Asian-associated ancestry cluster reportedly had fewer N-insertions than the approximately 670-donor mean.

CDR1 and CDR2 (germline): LGHNA, YNFKEQ. This CDR3 has 12 residues. The V and J ends lost 1 base and 10 bases respectively, with 11 bases between them. PCR used 60 Vbeta primers and 13 Jbeta primers. Sequenced by immunoSEQ multiplex PCR; TCRdb stores in-frame clones only, minus some. This table holds some 93,000 clones, 55% to 70% found once. Points on this clone: Its antigen is not identified.

The sample was PBMCs. The chain uses TRBV4-2 and TRBJ2-7, with D perhaps TRBD2 (6 bases). The receptor's source is a boy between 10 and 17 years old in good health and CMV-seropositive. In DNA, the CDR3 is TGTGCCAGCAGCCAAGGGGCGGGACCACAGTACTTC. This sequence encodes CASSQGAGPQYF.